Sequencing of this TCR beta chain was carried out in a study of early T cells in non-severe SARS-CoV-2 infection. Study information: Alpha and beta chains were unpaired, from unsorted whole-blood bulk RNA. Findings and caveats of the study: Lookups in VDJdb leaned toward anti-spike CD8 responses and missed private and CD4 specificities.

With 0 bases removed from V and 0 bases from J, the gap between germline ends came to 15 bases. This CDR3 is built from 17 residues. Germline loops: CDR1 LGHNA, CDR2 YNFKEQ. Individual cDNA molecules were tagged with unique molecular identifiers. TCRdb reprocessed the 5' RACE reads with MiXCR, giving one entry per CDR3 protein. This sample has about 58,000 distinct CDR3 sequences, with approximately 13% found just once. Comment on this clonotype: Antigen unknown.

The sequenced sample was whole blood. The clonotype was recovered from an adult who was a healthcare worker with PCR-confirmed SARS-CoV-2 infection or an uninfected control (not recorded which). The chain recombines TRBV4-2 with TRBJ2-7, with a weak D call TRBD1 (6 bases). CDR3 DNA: TGTGCCAGCAGCCAAGATCAGGACAGAGAGGGCTCCTACGAGCAGTACTTC. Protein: CASSQDQDREGSYEQYF.